This T cell receptor (beta chain) was sequenced for a study of T cells in localized non-small cell lung cancer. This CDR3 is 12 amino acids long. The germline V and J ends were trimmed by 4 bases and 4 bases, with 5 bases remaining between them. The germline gives CDR1 ENHRY, CDR2 SYGVKD. The assay was immunoSEQ multiplex PCR, and TCRdb's table has in-frame clones only and misses some. The sample carries 70,000 to 95,000 clones, approximately 91% recorded once. The TCR sequence derives from a woman aged 40-70 years with stage II squamous cell lung carcinoma. Material: PBMCs, obtained before any cancer treatment. The chain carries TRBV10-3 and TRBJ1-3; D is ambiguous. CDR3 DNA sequence: TGTGCCATCAGTGTTAAGGGAAACACCATATATTTT. This encodes CAISVKGNTIYF.